This T cell receptor beta chain was observed in a study of cytomegalovirus exposure and HLA in healthy donors (dated by TCRdb to 2015 to 2018). A note on the overall study: An earlier analysis of fewer than 750 of the donors reported about 260 Gb of sequence data and 90 million to 120 million unique TCR beta sequences obtained from roughly 170 million T cells. The T cell repertoires of 670 or so subjects were profiled by immunosequencing and related to cytomegalovirus serostatus. To decide whether each TCR beta V gene segment behaved as functional or pseudogenic, an earlier analysis of 587 of the donors relied on high-throughput TCR beta sequencing. To study patterns of TCR occurrence, a later analysis re-analyzed previously published TCR beta repertoires from more than 550 donors and added high-resolution HLA genotyping. Every discovery cohort repertoire had been produced on one sequencing platform. Across some 400 genotyped donors of the cohort, an average of approximately 240,000 unique TCR beta nucleotide sequences per donor were sequenced, and 15% to 20% of those sequences were non-productive. An early release covering roughly 600 HLA-typed donors comprised about 300 gigabases of sequencing data and around 86 million unique TCR sequences. The study aimed to test whether cataloging public T cell receptors could reveal signatures of past pathogen exposure. A later genetic analysis used genome-wide SNP genotypes for about three fifths of the roughly 700 donors, treating that subset as a discovery cohort. Of the roughly 400 genotyped donors, over 70% fell in the genetic ancestry cluster associated with self-reported Caucasian donors. The later analysis used no new phenotypic data to find candidate immune exposures, relying instead on TCR beta sequences and their occurrence across donors. The number of typed donors differed by locus: 629-630 for A, B, C, DRB1 and DQB1; 500 to 550 for DQA1; approximately 600 for DPA1; and 400 to 480 for DPB1. HLA typing included class I and class II loci at four-digit resolution. A separate validation cohort of over a hundred different subjects was used in addition to the roughly 670-subject first cohort. To predict cytomegalovirus infection status, the study brought together high-throughput TCR immunosequencing, statistical association of individual TCRs with disease status, and machine learning. Several DR-DQ haplotypes were treated as single units for association and clustering because of strong linkage in the cohort. Alongside the repertoire data, information on donor age, sex, ethnicity and CMV serostatus was compiled.

As concerns this clone: Its antigen specificity is not known. Base qualities are not provided; no much larger clone lies one nucleotide away.

The CDR3 has 14 amino acids, counting the end cysteine and phenylalanine. The only DNA kept is the CDR3, 42 bases in frame from the first base. Compared with germline, V lacks 3 bases and J lacks 5 bases; bases without a gene match: 1. CDR1 and CDR2, looked up from the germline V gene, are ENHRY and SYGVKD. The method behind the library was the immunoSEQ multiplex PCR assay. A mixture of 60 forward primers for TCR Vbeta segments and 13 reverse primers for TCR Jbeta segments was used in the multiplex PCR. Amplification of the CDR3 region of rearranged TCR beta genes was performed with a multiplex PCR assay on genomic DNA. On the Illumina HiSeq System, the amplified TCR beta libraries were sequenced as 87-base-pair reads. In the authors' own workflow: Across the 600 to 700 repertoires, a later analysis counted 75 million to 90 million unique TCR beta chains, 9 million to 14 million of which were shared by at least two donors. A nearest-neighbor algorithm error-corrected the raw reads and collapsed the reads into unique sequences, merging closely related sequences to remove PCR and sequencing errors. To assign V, D and J gene segments, CDR3 sequences were aligned to IMGT reference sequences. For a sequence to be retained, at least a six-nucleotide match to both a V gene segment and a J gene segment was required. Rearrangements were called productive when the CDR3 lacked stop codons and stayed in frame with V and J; all others were non-productive. Following IMGT convention, CDR3 was defined as the stretch from the second conserved V-encoded cysteine to the conserved J-encoded phenylalanine. Sequences without an unambiguous match to a single V gene segment were excluded from the earlier analysis of several hundred of the donors. In an earlier analysis of approximately 590 of the donors, V segments were called functional above 56.7% productive rearrangements and were called segregating when the between-donor standard deviation exceeded 5%. A statistical classification framework was developed to diagnose cytomegalovirus status using the catalog of TCR beta chain sequences. A later analysis assigned V and J genes by comparing TCR nucleotide sequences with IMGT/GENE-DB human TR gene sequences. Using the TCRdist pipeline, a later analysis assigned CDR3 sequences along with most-parsimonious VDJ recombination scenarios. A later analysis defined each TCR beta chain by its CDR3 amino acid sequence plus V-gene family, and excluded reads lacking a unique V-gene family. To address suspected cross-contamination and a sequencing artifact, a later analysis removed approximately 590 highly shared, low-generation-probability nucleotide sequences. In a later analysis, a clonal expansion index for each public chain was calculated from normalized within-repertoire ranks of inferred template counts. A later analysis computed generation probabilities with a VDJ recombination model fitted to out-of-frame rearrangements, and checked the results against IGoR. A later analysis scored TCR-TCR, TCR-HLA and TCR-CMV co-occurrence with hypergeometric tests, applying a repertoire-size bias correction to TCR pairs. In a later analysis, false discovery rates were estimated by permuting HLA or CMV assignments 20 times. In a later analysis, co-occurring TCRs were grouped using DBSCAN, and TCRdist sequence similarity was added for clustering within HLA-allele-positive subsets. Co-occurrence clustering excluded repertoires with fewer than 30,000 or more than 120,000 public chains, plus five with anomalous nucleotide sharing. The immuneACCESS repertoire file appears here via TCRdb, limited to in-frame rearrangements. These files lack a portion of the clones; in checked studies, under half of the deficit traces to unresolved V genes, and the cause of the others is not known. Clonal size and the V and J genes are those of that table, whereas D and trimming came from the DNA. The sample includes 180,000 or so clones, with more than 75% observed a single time. The top ten hold under 2.5% of the sample.

What the work shows at the level of the full study, not this receptor alone: In a later genetic analysis, fewer N-insertions in productive TCRs were reported among donors in an Asian-associated ancestry cluster than the roughly 670-donor mean. It was suggested by the authors that the approach could potentially be generalized to other disease states and immunological phenotypes. In a later analysis, TCR association rates were found to vary across HLA loci, with the most associated TCRs seen for DRB1 alleles and the fewest for HLA-C alleles. An earlier analysis of some 560 of the donors showed that most TCR beta V segments appeared in productive rearrangements either about 90% or about 30% of the time, which broadly matched IMGT annotations. The presence/absence analyses assumed that sequencing depth was roughly uniform across donors, and that assumption may not be true. Some IMGT-functional V segments, including TRBV6-2 and TRBV6-3, could not be distinguished by the 87-base-pair reads and were therefore excluded. In a later analysis, several top co-occurrence clusters were reported to appear linked to parvovirus B19, influenza, CMV and Epstein-Barr virus. CMV serostatus was the only immune exposure information available for the cohort. Linkage disequilibrium might explain the correlated functional status among segregating V segments, but an unknown experimental factor could not be excluded. Most CMV-associated TCR beta chains appeared to be HLA-restricted in a later analysis, and the HLA associations seemed to be driven largely by CMV exposure. When HLA alleles, especially DR and DQ, strongly co-occurred, TCR associations were difficult to assign to individual alleles. A total of 150 or so TCR beta chains were listed by the study as associated with cytomegalovirus. V-gene and J-gene trimming of TCR beta chains was associated with a missense DCLRE1C variant in a later genetic analysis, and the association was replicated in an independent cohort. A few of the identified cytomegalovirus-associated TCR beta chains were confirmed in vitro to be specific for cytomegalovirus antigens. The sequencing pipeline was judged likely to have produced a cluster of highly shared sequence variants as a technical artifact. Across donors, most TCR sequences were observed very rarely, whereas some public TCRs were present in many individuals. Only TCR beta chains were sequenced in this cohort, and the absence of alpha or paired-chain data limited detectable features. Specific HLA alleles were associated with roughly 17,000 TCR beta sequences at a false discovery rate of 0.05 in a later analysis. A further reported finding was that TCR beta sequences accurately predicted the HLA-A and HLA-B alleles for most subjects in the first cohort. Cytomegalovirus status was reported to be diagnosed by the classifier with high specificity and sensitivity in both the original and validation cohorts. Because counts were too low, approximately 18 rarely observed V segments, including chromosome 9 orphons, were excluded from the earlier analysis of 587 of the donors. In a later analysis, HLA-associated TCR beta chains showed more clonal expansion and lower generation probabilities than non-associated chains that were equally common. Because HLA typing was unavailable for some donors at each locus, only the typed subset was used in association tests.

The cohort was made up of about 670 healthy bone marrow donors. All cohort members were sampled while nominally healthy, although unrecorded immune exposures were likely present. The donor tested CMV seropositive and was one of the 289 seropositive cohort members. A peripheral blood sample was provided by each donor, and peripheral blood mononuclear cells were used for TCR beta sequencing. The Qiagen DNeasy Blood Extraction Kit was used to extract genomic DNA from the blood cell samples. The TCR originated in a young woman in good health and CMV-seropositive. The source material was PBMCs. The chain is encoded by TRBV10-3 joined to TRBJ1-4; 9 middle bases align to TRBD1. The CDR3 here reads CAISEGTGNEKLFF. The nucleotide sequence is given as TGTGCCATCAGTGAAGGGACAGGGAATGAAAAACTGTTTTTT.